This TCR beta chain originates from a study of shared clonotypes between healthy human individuals. Only in-frame clones appear in the TCRdb table, and some are missing; sequencing was by immunoSEQ multiplex PCR. The table shows about 2 million clones, with roughly 94% occurring only once. Germline V gene data show CDR1 as WSHSY and CDR2 as SAAADI. With V trimmed by 10 bases and J by 5 bases, 13 bases remained unmatched. CDR3 length equals 14 residues. The chain carries TRBV10-2 and TRBJ2-5; 7 bases align to TRBD2. What was sequenced was naive CD4+ T cells sorted from blood. Subset denoted: CD45RA+ positively selected. The receptor was derived from a young man in good health. CDR3 coding DNA: TGCGCCACCGATCGACTAGCCACGGGGGAGACCCAGTACTTC. This gives the protein CATDRLATGETQYF.